The sequence of this T cell receptor beta chain was determined in a study of cytomegalovirus exposure and HLA in healthy donors. Study findings and constraints: A later analysis reported that several of the most significant clusters appeared to be linked to common viral pathogens, among them Epstein-Barr virus. Presence/absence comparisons presumed near-even sequencing depth among donors.

Trimming removed 4 bases from V and 2 bases from J, with 8 bases in between. This CDR3 region has 14 residues. Germline V gene data show CDR1 as SGHTA and CDR2 as FQGNSA. This clone was seen once. Its antigen is unidentified. It was with 60 Vbeta and 13 Jbeta primers that the PCR ran. Data came from immunoSEQ multiplex PCR; TCRdb stores just in-frame clones and leaves some out. The top ten clones hold 5% to 6.5% of a sample with over 200,000 clones, roughly 82% of them seen once. The sequenced sample was PBMCs. This sequence was found in a woman aged 40 to 55 in good health and CMV-seropositive. This chain links TRBV7-2 with TRBJ2-2, with D maybe TRBD2 (5 bases). The CDR3: CASSSGLNTGELFF. For the CDR3, the DNA is TGTGCCAGCAGCTCCGGACTCAACACCGGGGAGCTGTTTTTT.